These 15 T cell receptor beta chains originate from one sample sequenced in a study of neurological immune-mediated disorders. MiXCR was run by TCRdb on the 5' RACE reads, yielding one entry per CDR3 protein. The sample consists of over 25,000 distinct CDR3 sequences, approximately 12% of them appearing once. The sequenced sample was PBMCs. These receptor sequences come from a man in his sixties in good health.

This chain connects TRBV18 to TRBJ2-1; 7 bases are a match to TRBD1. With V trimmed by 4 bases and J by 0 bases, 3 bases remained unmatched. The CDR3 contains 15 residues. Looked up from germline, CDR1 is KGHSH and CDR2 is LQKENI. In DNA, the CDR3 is TGTGCCAGCTCACAACAGGGGAGCTCCTACAATGAGCAGTTCTTC. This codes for CASSQQGSSYNEQFF.

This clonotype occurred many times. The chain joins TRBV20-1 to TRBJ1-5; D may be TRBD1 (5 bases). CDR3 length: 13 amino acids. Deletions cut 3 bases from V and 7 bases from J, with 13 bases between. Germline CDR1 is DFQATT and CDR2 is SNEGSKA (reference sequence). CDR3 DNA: TGCAGTGCTAGCGGCCAGGGCGGGCAGCCCCAGCATTTT. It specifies CSASGQGGQPQHF.

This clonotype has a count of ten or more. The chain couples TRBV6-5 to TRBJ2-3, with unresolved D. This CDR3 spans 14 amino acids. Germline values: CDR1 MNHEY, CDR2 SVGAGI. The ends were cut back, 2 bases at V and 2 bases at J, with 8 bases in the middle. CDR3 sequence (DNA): TGTGCCAGCAGTTACCCCGGATACACAGATACGCAGTATTTT. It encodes CASSYPGYTDTQYF.

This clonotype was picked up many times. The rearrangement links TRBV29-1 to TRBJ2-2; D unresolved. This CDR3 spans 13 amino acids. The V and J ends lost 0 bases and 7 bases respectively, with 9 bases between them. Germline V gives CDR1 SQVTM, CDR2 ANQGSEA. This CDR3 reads CSVEDNPVGELFF. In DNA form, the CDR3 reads TGCAGCGTTGAAGATAACCCTGTCGGGGAGCTGTTTTTT.

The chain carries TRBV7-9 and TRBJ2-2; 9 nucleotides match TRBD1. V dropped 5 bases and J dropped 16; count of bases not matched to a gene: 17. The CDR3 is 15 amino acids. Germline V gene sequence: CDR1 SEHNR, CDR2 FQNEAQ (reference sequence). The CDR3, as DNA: TGTGCCAGCAGCCTTGGACAGGGGACCACCGGGGAACCGTTTTTT. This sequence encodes CASSLGQGTTGEPFF. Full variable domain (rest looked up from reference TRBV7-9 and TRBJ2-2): DTGVSQNPRHKITKRGQNVTFRCDPISEHNRLYWYRQTLGQGPEFLTYFQNEAQLEKSRLLSDRFSAERPKGSFSTLEIQRTEQGDSAMYLCASSLGQGTTGEPFFGEGSRLTVL.

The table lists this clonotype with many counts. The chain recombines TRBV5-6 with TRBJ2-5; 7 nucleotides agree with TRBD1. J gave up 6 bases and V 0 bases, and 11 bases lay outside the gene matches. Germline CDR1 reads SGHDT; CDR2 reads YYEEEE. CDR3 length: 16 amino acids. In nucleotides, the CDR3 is TGTGCCAGCAGCTTGGCTTTGTCACAGGGGCAACAGACCCAGTACTTC. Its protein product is CASSLALSQGQQTQYF.

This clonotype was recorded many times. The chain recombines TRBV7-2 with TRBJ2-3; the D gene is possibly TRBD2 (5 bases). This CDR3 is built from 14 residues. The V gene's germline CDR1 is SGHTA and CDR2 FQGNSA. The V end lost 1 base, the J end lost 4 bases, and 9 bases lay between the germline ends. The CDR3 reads CASSLEISADTQYF. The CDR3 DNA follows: TGTGCCAGCAGCTTAGAAATTAGCGCAGATACGCAGTATTTT.

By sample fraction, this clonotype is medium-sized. CDR3 in amino acids: CASSAGTISTDTQYF. CDR3 coding DNA: TGTGCCAGCAGCGCCGGGACTATAAGCACAGATACGCAGTATTTT. This chain uses TRBV5-6 with TRBJ2-3, with TRBD2 identical over 7 bases. Trimming cost V 4 bases and J 0 bases; bases outside gene matches: 5. The CDR3 is 15 amino acids. CDR1 and CDR2 (germline): SGHDT, YYEEEE.

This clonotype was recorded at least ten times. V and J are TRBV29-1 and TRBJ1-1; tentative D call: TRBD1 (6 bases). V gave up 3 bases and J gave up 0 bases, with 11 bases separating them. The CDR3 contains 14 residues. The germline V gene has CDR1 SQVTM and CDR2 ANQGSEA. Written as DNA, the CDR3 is TGCAGCGTTGAGAGGGCAGGGGTGAACACTGAAGCTTTCTTT. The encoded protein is CSVERAGVNTEAFF.

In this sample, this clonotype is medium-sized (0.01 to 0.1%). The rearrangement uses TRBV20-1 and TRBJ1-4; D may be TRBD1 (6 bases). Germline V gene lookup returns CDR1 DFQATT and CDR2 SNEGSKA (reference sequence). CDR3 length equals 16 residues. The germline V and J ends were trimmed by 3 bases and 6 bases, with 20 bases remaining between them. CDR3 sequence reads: CSASASGGQSYEKLFF. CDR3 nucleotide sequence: TGCAGTGCTAGCGCCTCTGGGGGGCAGAGTTATGAAAAACTGTTTTTT.

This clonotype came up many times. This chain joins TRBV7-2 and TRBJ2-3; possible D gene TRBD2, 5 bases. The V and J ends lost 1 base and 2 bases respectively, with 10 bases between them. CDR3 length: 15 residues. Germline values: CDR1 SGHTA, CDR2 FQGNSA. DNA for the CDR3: TGTGCCAGCAGCTTAGTACTAGGGAACACAGATACGCAGTATTTT. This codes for CASSLVLGNTDTQYF. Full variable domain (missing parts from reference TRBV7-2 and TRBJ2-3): GAGVSQSPSNKVTEKGKDVELRCDPISGHTALYWYRQSLGQGLEFLIYFQGNSAPDKSGLPSDRFSAERTGGSVSTLTIQRTQQEDSAVYLCASSLVLGNTDTQYFGPGTRLTVL.

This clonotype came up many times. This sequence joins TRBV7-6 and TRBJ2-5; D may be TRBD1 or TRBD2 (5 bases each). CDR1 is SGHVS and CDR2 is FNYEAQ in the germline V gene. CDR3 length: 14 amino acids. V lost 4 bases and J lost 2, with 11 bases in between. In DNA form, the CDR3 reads TGTGCCAGCAGCTCCATGAGGGGTCAAGAGACCCAGTACTTC. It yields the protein CASSSMRGQETQYF.

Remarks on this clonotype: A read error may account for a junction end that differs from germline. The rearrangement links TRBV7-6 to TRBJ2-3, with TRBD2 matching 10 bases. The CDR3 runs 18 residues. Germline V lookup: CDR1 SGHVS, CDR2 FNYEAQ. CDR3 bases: TGTGCCATCAGCTTAGAGAGGACTAGCGGAGTAAACACAGATACGCAGTATTTT. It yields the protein CAISLERTSGVNTDTQYF. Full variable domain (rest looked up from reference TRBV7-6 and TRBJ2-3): GAGVSQSPRYKVTKRGQDVALRCDPISGHVSLYWYRQALGQGPEFLTYFNYEAQQDKSGLPNDRFSAERPEGSISTLTIQRTEQRDSAMYRCAISLERTSGVNTDTQYFGPGTRLTVL.

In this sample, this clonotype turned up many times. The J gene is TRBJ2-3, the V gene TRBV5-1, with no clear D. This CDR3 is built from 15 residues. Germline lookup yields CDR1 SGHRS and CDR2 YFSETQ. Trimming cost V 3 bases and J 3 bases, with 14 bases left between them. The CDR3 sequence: CASSSPRVGTDTQYF. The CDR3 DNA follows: TGCGCCAGCAGCTCACCTCGAGTGGGGACAGATACGCAGTATTTT.

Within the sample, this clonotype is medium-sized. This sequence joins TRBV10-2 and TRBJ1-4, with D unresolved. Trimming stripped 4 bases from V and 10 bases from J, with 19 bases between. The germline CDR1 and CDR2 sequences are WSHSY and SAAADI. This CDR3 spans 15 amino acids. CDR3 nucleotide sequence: TGCGCCAGCAGTGTTTCGGGAGAACAAGTTCGAAAACTGTTTTTT. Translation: CASSVSGEQVRKLFF.